This TCR beta chain was captured in a study of early T cells in non-severe SARS-CoV-2 infection. Study-wide background: It was bulk RNA from unsorted whole blood that was sequenced, and the chains were unpaired. General observations from the study: Anti-spike CD8 responses were favored in VDJdb matching, and private and CD4 specificities were missed.

Unique molecular identifiers were added to individual cDNA molecules. In TCRdb, the 5' RACE reads were re-called with MiXCR into one record per CDR3 protein. The sample yields 65,000 to 75,000 distinct CDR3 sequences, around 13% seen once. The germline V and J ends were trimmed by 8 bases and 9 bases, with 14 bases remaining between them. Germline assignment: CDR1 MNHNY and CDR2 SVGAGI (reference sequence). The CDR3 contains 12 residues. Concerning this clonotype: As yet, its antigen is unknown.

The clonotype comes from an adult who was a healthcare worker with PCR-confirmed SARS-CoV-2 infection or an uninfected control (not recorded which). The material sequenced was whole blood. The chain employs TRBV6-6 and TRBJ1-5, with unresolved D. CDR3 in amino acids: CASLEREGPQHF. The CDR3 nucleotides read TGTGCCAGCCTGGAGCGAGAAGGGCCCCAGCATTTT.